Listed below are T cell receptor beta chains from one sample, sequenced in a study of blood T cell repertoires in COVID-19. Assay: immunoSEQ multiplex PCR; the TCRdb copy retains only in-frame clones and omits some. The table lists over 350,000 clones, around 90% of them singletons. Sequencing input: PBMCs or T cells enriched from blood (not recorded which). These receptor sequences come from a woman between 18 and 30 years old with acute COVID-19. Each CDR3 is given with its conserved first and last residue. Fields, in order: J gene, V gene, CDR3 length, CDR3 protein.

J gene: TRBJ2-5
V gene: TRBV18
CDR3 length: 18
CDR3 protein: CASSLRPGLAGPQETQYF

J gene: TRBJ1-4
V gene: TRBV4-3
CDR3 length: 15
CDR3 protein: CASSLQSDRTEKLFF

J gene: TRBJ1-1
V gene: TRBV5-1
CDR3 length: 14
CDR3 protein: CASSLGGGDTEAFF

J gene: TRBJ2-7
V gene: TRBV30
CDR3 length: 13
CDR3 protein: CAWISNRAGEQYF

J gene: TRBJ1-1
V gene: TRBV7-3
CDR3 length: 16
CDR3 protein: CASFLKGGGTNTEAFF

J gene: TRBJ2-5
V gene: TRBV28
CDR3 length: 13
CDR3 protein: CASSSGQEETQYF

J gene: TRBJ2-1
V gene: TRBV28
CDR3 length: 17
CDR3 protein: CASRPTSGSLSYNEQFF

J gene: TRBJ1-2
V gene: TRBV5-1
CDR3 length: 17
CDR3 protein: CASRRTGTGESLHGYTF

J gene: TRBJ2-7
V gene: TRBV12-3/TRBV12-4
CDR3 length: 12
CDR3 protein: CASSDLGYEQYF

J gene: TRBJ2-1
V gene: TRBV27
CDR3 length: 15
CDR3 protein: CASSLSVGMRNEQFF

J gene: TRBJ1-1
V gene: TRBV5-8
CDR3 length: 14
CDR3 protein: CASRSGQGYTEAFF

J gene: TRBJ2-7
V gene: TRBV10-3
CDR3 length: 19
CDR3 protein: CAISESPYTGIMYSYEQYF

J gene: TRBJ2-5
V gene: TRBV11-2
CDR3 length: 14
CDR3 protein: CASSFGRVQETQYF

J gene: TRBJ1-1
V gene: TRBV7-8
CDR3 length: 16
CDR3 protein: CASSLANRALDTEAFF

J gene: TRBJ1-2
V gene: TRBV29-1
CDR3 length: 11
CDR3 protein: CSVEGRGGYTF

J gene: TRBJ1-6
V gene: TRBV6-5
CDR3 length: 15
CDR3 protein: CASLPTGKEYSPLHF

J gene: TRBJ2-3
V gene: TRBV29-1
CDR3 length: 13
CDR3 protein: CSVDVDRADTQYF

J gene: TRBJ1-5
V gene: TRBV5-1
CDR3 length: 18
CDR3 protein: CASSLRDLGFTSNQPQHF

J gene: TRBJ2-5
V gene: TRBV18
CDR3 length: 16
CDR3 protein: CASSPVLDRHQETQYF

J gene: TRBJ2-5
V gene: TRBV3-1/TRBV3-2
CDR3 length: 16
CDR3 protein: CASSRRHRGTGETQYF

J gene: TRBJ1-6
V gene: TRBV12-3/TRBV12-4
CDR3 length: 13
CDR3 protein: CASSPAEGSPLHF

J gene: TRBJ1-5
V gene: TRBV27
CDR3 length: 15
CDR3 protein: CASRTQDRDDQPQHF

J gene: TRBJ2-1
V gene: TRBV5-1
CDR3 length: 17
CDR3 protein: CASSLAGTGGPYNEQFF

J gene: TRBJ1-1
V gene: TRBV7-9
CDR3 length: 15
CDR3 protein: CASSTPVTGNTEAFF

J gene: TRBJ2-1
V gene: TRBV11-2
CDR3 length: 14
CDR3 protein: CASRTSGPYNEQFF

J gene: TRBJ1-4
V gene: TRBV19
CDR3 length: 12
CDR3 protein: CASSILPEKLFF

J gene: TRBJ2-7
V gene: TRBV29-1
CDR3 length: 12
CDR3 protein: CSVQTETYEQYF

J gene: TRBJ1-1
V gene: TRBV5-6
CDR3 length: 13
CDR3 protein: CASSFEGVAEAFF

J gene: TRBJ1-2
V gene: TRBV19
CDR3 length: 13
CDR3 protein: CASSITGWYGYTF

J gene: TRBJ2-7
V gene: TRBV7-9
CDR3 length: 15
CDR3 protein: CASRGEGPLSYEQYF

J gene: TRBJ1-5
V gene: TRBV5-1
CDR3 length: 15
CDR3 protein: CASSIGQGKGQPQHF

J gene: TRBJ2-7
V gene: TRBV11-2
CDR3 length: 16
CDR3 protein: CASSLRLAGGSYEQYF

J gene: TRBJ2-2
V gene: TRBV7-8
CDR3 length: 15
CDR3 protein: CASSLKAGATGELFF

J gene: TRBJ2-1
V gene: TRBV29-1
CDR3 length: 14
CDR3 protein: CSVDWQGYGNEQFF

J gene: TRBJ1-5
V gene: TRBV30
CDR3 length: 13
CDR3 protein: CAWRGGVNQPQHF

J gene: TRBJ2-3
V gene: TRBV5-1
CDR3 length: 15
CDR3 protein: CASSLEVAGRDTQYF

J gene: TRBJ1-6
V gene: TRBV2
CDR3 length: 14
CDR3 protein: CACIRDRAKSPLHF

J gene: TRBJ1-5
V gene: TRBV5-8
CDR3 length: 13
CDR3 protein: CASSLEGDRPQHF

J gene: TRBJ2-7
V gene: TRBV28
CDR3 length: 14
CDR3 protein: CASTRTGGSYEQYF

J gene: TRBJ2-6
V gene: TRBV11-3
CDR3 length: 13
CDR3 protein: CASSLSGANVLTF

J gene: TRBJ2-3
V gene: TRBV13
CDR3 length: 14
CDR3 protein: CASSSQGKPSSQYF

J gene: TRBJ1-3
V gene: TRBV6-5
CDR3 length: 14
CDR3 protein: CASSKSLSGNTIYF

J gene: TRBJ1-5
V gene: TRBV11-2
CDR3 length: 12
CDR3 protein: CASRQGHQPQHF

J gene: TRBJ2-2
V gene: TRBV7-9
CDR3 length: 18
CDR3 protein: CASSSGKQGAPNTGELFF

J gene: TRBJ2-1
V gene: TRBV19
CDR3 length: 15
CDR3 protein: CASSLGGSPYNEQFF

J gene: TRBJ2-1
V gene: TRBV3-1/TRBV3-2
CDR3 length: 17
CDR3 protein: CASSSHATIAGGFILFF

J gene: TRBJ1-6
V gene: TRBV5-1
CDR3 length: 13
CDR3 protein: CASMRDRDSPLHF

J gene: TRBJ2-3
V gene: TRBV30
CDR3 length: 14
CDR3 protein: CAWTLGGGGDTQYF

J gene: TRBJ1-6
V gene: TRBV7-9
CDR3 length: 14
CDR3 protein: CASSWAGGGSPLHF

J gene: TRBJ2-7
V gene: TRBV12-5
CDR3 length: 13
CDR3 protein: CASGSSGTGEQYF

J gene: TRBJ2-7
V gene: TRBV28
CDR3 length: 14
CDR3 protein: CASRRTGGPPEQYF

J gene: TRBJ1-4
V gene: TRBV18
CDR3 length: 17
CDR3 protein: CASSVTASRATNEKLFF

J gene: TRBJ1-1
V gene: TRBV7-2
CDR3 length: 14
CDR3 protein: CASSLLGPSTEAFF

J gene: TRBJ1-2
V gene: TRBV2
CDR3 length: 12
CDR3 protein: CASGSHGGGYTF

J gene: TRBJ1-1
V gene: TRBV6-5
CDR3 length: 11
CDR3 protein: CATGQGAEAFF

J gene: TRBJ1-2
V gene: TRBV6-4
CDR3 length: 14
CDR3 protein: CASSMGGAGDGYTF

J gene: TRBJ1-2
V gene: TRBV6-2/TRBV6-3
CDR3 length: 14
CDR3 protein: CASSFQRTGNGYTF